Each of the 14 T cell receptor beta chains below was sequenced from the same sample in a study of cytomegalovirus exposure and HLA in healthy donors. The PCR was carried out with 60 Vbeta primers and 13 Jbeta primers. Sequencing was performed with immunoSEQ multiplex PCR; in TCRdb, only in-frame clones are kept and a portion is missing. This sample's table reports fewer than 200,000 clones. The specimen was PBMCs. Every receptor here comes from a woman aged 60-75 years in good health and CMV-seronegative.

The rearrangement links TRBV5-5 to TRBJ2-6; D unclear. Per the germline V gene, CDR1 is SGHKS and CDR2 is YYEKEE (reference sequence). Between the trimmed V and J ends, which lost 5 bases and 0 bases, there was a span of 12 bases. This CDR3 is built from 16 residues. CDR3 sequence: CASSPVSLSGANVLTF. The CDR3 nucleotides read TGTGCCAGCAGTCCAGTCTCTCTCTCTGGGGCCAACGTCCTGACTTTC.

V and J are TRBV6-5 and TRBJ2-7; D might be TRBD2 (6 bases). This CDR3 is built from 14 residues. Trimming shortened V by 2 bases and J by 0 bases, and 8 bases separated the two germline ends. The germline V gene has CDR1 MNHEY and CDR2 SVGAGI. The DNA for the CDR3 is TGTGCCAGCAGTTACGGGACTCACTCCTACGAGCAGTACTTC. Translation: CASSYGTHSYEQYF.

The chain has TRBV6-6 and TRBJ1-5, with a tentative D call TRBD1 (5 bases). The CDR3 length is 14 residues. Trimming removed 2 bases at V and 2 bases at J, with 7 bases between. Per germline, CDR1 MNHNY and CDR2 SVGAGI (reference sequence). For the CDR3, the DNA is TGTGCCAGCAGTTACGCGGGGGGCAATCAGCCCCAGCATTTT. Translation gives CASSYAGGNQPQHF.

V is TRBV29-1 and J is TRBJ2-5; D remains unclear. The V gene's germline CDR1 is SQVTM and CDR2 ANQGSEA. There are 11 residues in the CDR3. The V end was cut by 5 bases, the J end by 4 bases, with 8 bases between. The CDR3 spells CSVLQPETQYF. The CDR3, as DNA: TGCAGCGTTTTACAGCCAGAGACCCAGTACTTC.

V usage is TRBV5-4 and J usage is TRBJ2-5, with 12 bases aligning to TRBD2. This CDR3 is built from 15 residues. The junction had 7 bases not matched to a gene; V was cut back by 5 bases and J by 5 bases. From germline, CDR1 is SGHNT and CDR2 YYREEE (reference sequence). This CDR3 is CASRAGTSGFETQYF. For the CDR3, the DNA is TGTGCCAGCAGGGCCGGGACTAGCGGGTTTGAGACCCAGTACTTC.

The CDR3 loop is CASSVERGKGWEGYGYTF. The CDR3 region has the DNA TGTGCCAGCAGCGTAGAACGAGGGAAAGGATGGGAGGGGTATGGCTACACCTTC. The chain recombines TRBV9 with TRBJ1-2; tentatively, D is TRBD1 (5 bases). The CDR3 is made up of 18 amino acids. V was clipped by 0 bases and J by 5 bases, with 23 bases between them. Germline CDR1 and CDR2: SGDLS and YYNGEE.

This chain connects TRBV7-7 to TRBJ2-7; the D gene is possibly TRBD2 (6 bases). The CDR3 has 14 residues. V was cut by 5 bases and J by 1 base, with 12 bases left in between. CDR1 SSHAT and CDR2 FNYEAQ come from the germline V gene (reference sequence). The CDR3 region is CASSPRLDSYEQYF. The CDR3 region has the DNA TGTGCCAGCAGCCCACGACTAGATTCCTACGAGCAGTACTTC.

This sequence joins TRBV7-2 and TRBJ1-1; TRBD1 might be the D (6 bases). The germline V gene encodes CDR1 SGHTA and CDR2 FQGNSA. This CDR3 contains 15 residues. The ends were cut back, 1 base at V and 1 base at J, with 10 bases in the middle. This CDR3 is CASSLDGTPNTEAFF. CDR3 nucleotides: TGTGCCAGCAGCTTAGATGGGACACCGAACACTGAAGCTTTCTTT.

DNA of the CDR3: TGTGCCAGCAGCTTGGGTGGGACAGCTAATGAAAAACTGTTTTTT. This translates into CASSLGGTANEKLFF. The chain is built from TRBV5-4 and TRBJ1-4; 7 bases are shared with TRBD1. The CDR3 has 15 amino acids. Germline CDR1 and CDR2: SGHNT and YYREEE (reference sequence). The V gene end was trimmed by 0 bases and the J gene end by 3 bases; junction bases not matched to a gene: 2.

V usage is TRBV15 and J usage is TRBJ1-1; D is ambiguous. The ends were cut back, 1 base at V and 0 bases at J, with 9 bases in the middle. CDR1 LNHNV and CDR2 YYDKDF come from the germline V gene (reference sequence). The CDR3 has 15 residues. DNA of the CDR3: TGTGCCACCAGCAGAGGTGCAGGTTTGAACACTGAAGCTTTCTTT. Translated, it gives CATSRGAGLNTEAFF.

The chain combines TRBV18 with TRBJ2-5, with 9 bases identical to TRBD2. Trimming took 0 bases from V and 5 from J; bases not matched to a gene: 7. CDR1 KGHSH and CDR2 LQKENI come from the germline V gene. The CDR3 totals 16 residues. The CDR3 DNA sequence: TGTGCCAGCTCACCACCGGGTAGCGGGAGAGGGGAGACCCAGTACTTC. It translates to CASSPPGSGRGETQYF. The variable domain in full, with the rest retrieved from reference TRBV18 and TRBJ2-5, is NAGVMQNPRHLVRRRGQEARLRCSPMKGHSHVYWYRQLPEEGLKFMVYLQKENIIDESGMPKERFSAEFPKEGPSILRIQQVVRGDSAAYFCASSPPGSGRGETQYFGPGTRLLVL.

The chain recombines TRBV21-1 with TRBJ1-5. TRBV21-1 is recorded as a pseudogene. The CDR3 sequence is 12 residues long. CDR3 sequence reads: CASITAMQPQHF. The CDR3 DNA follows: TGTGCCAGCATAACCGCTATGCAGCCCCAGCATTTT.

The V gene is TRBV19, the J gene TRBJ1-1, with no clear D. Germline V lookup: CDR1 LNHDA, CDR2 SQIVND (reference sequence). The CDR3 spans 18 residues. Trimming took 11 bases from V and 0 from J, leaving 28 bases between them. The CDR3 DNA follows: TGTGCCGCATCTACTGATGGGCCGGCGACTATCATGAACACTGAAGCTTTCTTT. This encodes CAASTDGPATIMNTEAFF.

CDR3 nucleotides: TGTGCCATCAGTGAGTCAAAGGGGGTACAAGAGACCCAGTACTTC. Its translation: CAISESKGVQETQYF. The chain is built from TRBV10-3 and TRBJ2-5; tentatively, D is TRBD1 (6 bases). The CDR3 sequence is 15 residues long. Germline lookup yields CDR1 ENHRY and CDR2 SYGVKD. Deletions cut 0 bases from V and 2 bases from J, with 10 bases between.